This is a list of T cell receptor beta chains from one sample in a study of shared clonotypes between healthy human individuals. Produced via immunoSEQ multiplex PCR; TCRdb's table is partial and in-frame only. The sample consists of hundreds of thousands of clones, around 76% of them appearing once. The sequencing input was PBMCs. The receptors originated from a woman aged 40 to 49 in good health. Some clones in this sample may be carry-over from other donors' samples. Both conserved end residues are part of each CDR3. A D gene is named only where the DNA matches it firmly. Clone size appears in some rows only: once, few, many, or a class for an expanded clone.

NA	TRBJ2-2	NA	TRBV28	CASSLGHAGELFF	TGTGCCAGCAGTCTTGGACACGCCGGGGAGCTGTTTTTT
NA	TRBJ2-1	NA	TRBV7-6	CASSFTGVYNEQFF	TGTGCCAGCAGCTTTACGGGAGTATACAATGAGCAGTTCTTC
TRBD1	TRBJ2-1	NA	TRBV5-1	CASSLGPGQDYNEQFF	TGCGCCAGCAGCTTGGGACCGGGACAGGACTACAATGAGCAGTTCTTC
TRBD1	TRBJ1-1	NA	TRBV29-1	CSVQGQEVAFF	TGCAGCGTTCAAGGACAGGAGGTTGCTTTCTTT
NA	TRBJ1-3	NA	TRBV30	CAWSALSGNTIYF	TGTGCCTGGAGTGCCCTCAGTGGAAACACCATATATTTT
NA	TRBJ2-2	NA	TRBV28	CASRPSGSGELFF	TGTGCCAGCAGACCTTCCGGGTCCGGGGAGCTGTTTTTT
NA	TRBJ1-3	NA	TRBV21-1	CASSKQAGNSGNTIYF	TGTGCCAGCAGCAAACAGGCAGGAAACTCTGGAAACACCATATATTTT
TRBD1	TRBJ1-1	many	TRBV11-2	CASSRTTGTNTEAFF	TGTGCCAGCAGCCGTACGACAGGGACGAACACTGAAGCTTTCTTT
TRBD2	TRBJ2-3	NA	TRBV18	CASSPPGLAGGPNTDTQYF	TGTGCCAGCTCACCACCCGGGCTAGCGGGAGGCCCTAACACAGATACGCAGTATTTT
TRBD2	TRBJ2-1	NA	TRBV4-1	CASSQGLGTRYNEQFF	TGCGCCAGCAGCCAAGGCCTCGGGACTAGATACAATGAGCAGTTCTTC
NA	TRBJ2-2	NA	TRBV7-2	CASSLHRVDTGELFF	TGTGCCAGCAGCTTACACAGGGTAGACACCGGGGAGCTGTTTTTT